This T cell receptor (beta chain) was captured by sequencing in a study of blood T cell repertoires in COVID-19. Overall study context: T cells, B-cell-depleted T cells, or PBMCs provided the cDNA or gDNA that served as material.

In the source study's methods: Amplification from reference gene primers served as the basis for estimated nucleated cell counts. The assay was immunoSEQ multiplex PCR, and TCRdb's table has in-frame clones only and misses some. V and J calls and clone size follow that table, whereas D and trimming were derived from the DNA. The sample records 200,000 to 250,000 clones, 82% being singletons. From germline, CDR1 is WNHNN and CDR2 SYGVQD (reference sequence). This CDR3 is 14 amino acids long. The V and J ends lost 3 bases and 5 bases respectively, with 12 bases between them. Grouping used clinical history reported by participants in a survey and questionnaire. The recovered donors of Cohort 3 showed two negative PCRs, clearance, or symptom resolution.

The TCR originated in a man in his forties who had recovered from COVID-19. The J gene is TRBJ2-3, the V gene TRBV10-1; the D gene is possibly TRBD2 (6 bases). Sequencing used PBMCs or T cells enriched from blood (not recorded which). The CDR3, as DNA: TGCGCCAGCAGTGACCCGGGAGAACTAGATACGCAGTATTTT. This translates into CASSDPGELDTQYF.